Below, one TCR beta chain is given with its context. Its antigen is undetermined. This entry is derived from a study of T cells after yellow fever vaccination. Notes on the study in general: In FACS-sorted repertoires, abundant clonotypes from the bulk population could appear as contaminants.

Using its own MiXCR run on the 5' RACE reads, TCRdb lists one record per CDR3 protein. Of about 220,000 distinct CDR3 sequences in the sample, about 3% were seen once. The J segment lost 8 bases and the V segment lost 4 bases, leaving 3 bases of the junction unmatched. The CDR3 contains 13 residues. The chain couples TRBV12-3 or TRBV12-4 to TRBJ1-2; 11 bases map to TRBD1. This TCR was sampled from a man between 18 and 29 years old who received the YFV17D yellow fever vaccine. The input for sequencing was CD4+ T cells sorted from PBMCs, taken 10 days after the yellow fever booster vaccination. CDR3 in amino acids: CASSSDRGLGYTF. The CDR3 region has the DNA TGTGCCAGCAGTTCGGACAGGGGGCTCGGCTACACCTTC.